A selection of T cell receptor beta chains follows, all from one sample in a study of T cell responses to AZD1222 COVID-19 vaccine. Produced via immunoSEQ multiplex PCR; TCRdb's table is partial and in-frame only. This table holds about 170,000 clones, roughly 89% found once. This sample comprised peripheral blood, obtained 28 days after the second AZD1222 dose. The receptors here all came from an adult who received the AZD1222 COVID-19 vaccine. CDR3s include the opening cysteine and the closing phenylalanine or tryptophan. Each record gives: CDR3 protein, J gene, V gene.

CDR3: CASSLGGYNSPLHF
J: TRBJ1-6
V: TRBV5-6

CDR3: CASSRYDRGPYEQYF
J: TRBJ2-7
V: TRBV5-1

CDR3: CASAQGNYGYTF
J: TRBJ1-2
V: TRBV6-5

CDR3: CASSLGTASTDTQYF
J: TRBJ2-3
V: TRBV13

CDR3: CASSRGQGANYGYTF
J: TRBJ1-2
V: TRBV14

CDR3: CASSLVGTGAIEQYF
J: TRBJ2-7
V: TRBV5-4

CDR3: CASSQGTGSSGELFF
J: TRBJ2-2
V: TRBV3-1/TRBV3-2

CDR3: CASSSGTGINSPLHF
J: TRBJ1-6
V: TRBV7-6

CDR3: CASRTGLWGYTF
J: TRBJ1-2
V: TRBV12-3/TRBV12-4

CDR3: CASSKGGRYGYTF
J: TRBJ1-2
V: TRBV21-1

CDR3: CASSSSGDPISPLHF
J: TRBJ1-6
V: TRBV6-5

CDR3: CASSQGQSNQPQHF
J: TRBJ1-5
V: TRBV3-1/TRBV3-2

CDR3: CASSRDRVCGQPQHF
J: TRBJ1-5
V: TRBV23-1

CDR3: CASSVGVGEAFF
J: TRBJ1-1
V: TRBV9

CDR3: CASSQASYEQYF
J: TRBJ2-7
V: TRBV3-1/TRBV3-2

CDR3: CAWRTGGFGANVLTF
J: TRBJ2-6
V: TRBV30

CDR3: CSAVGGTGGPVMEYF
J: TRBJ2-7
V: TRBV29-1

CDR3: CASSLRGEDYNSPLHF
J: TRBJ1-6
V: TRBV7-6

CDR3: CASSLASGGGEQYF
J: TRBJ2-7
V: TRBV7-8

CDR3: CASSKDRGLIYTGELFF
J: TRBJ2-2
V: TRBV19

CDR3: CAISGLWGGGADTQYF
J: TRBJ2-3
V: TRBV10-3

CDR3: CASSLTTQGLDGYTF
J: TRBJ1-2
V: TRBV5-1

CDR3: CASSQGAGDHVSYGYTF
J: TRBJ1-2
V: TRBV4-3

CDR3: CASSNGAYEQYF
J: TRBJ2-7
V: TRBV19

CDR3: CASSPQGYGYTF
J: TRBJ1-2
V: TRBV5-6

CDR3: CASSWTGGFGYTF
J: TRBJ1-2
V: TRBV5-4

CDR3: CASSTGREETQYF
J: TRBJ2-5
V: TRBV5-4

CDR3: CASSLDRSYEQYF
J: TRBJ2-7
V: TRBV12-3/TRBV12-4

CDR3: CASSAEPGVNYGYTF
J: TRBJ1-2
V: TRBV5-6

CDR3: CASSQGDRPTLYGYTF
J: TRBJ1-2
V: TRBV4-1

CDR3: CATSRDRGQDGYTF
J: TRBJ1-2
V: TRBV15